Listed below are T cell receptor beta chains from one sample, sequenced in a study of T cells in localized non-small cell lung cancer. TCRdb keeps only in-frame clones here, not all; method: immunoSEQ multiplex PCR. This sample has about 2,700 clones, with 20% to 25% found just once. This specimen consisted of lung tumor tissue, obtained before any cancer treatment. The receptors derive from a female donor older than 55 with stage I lung adenocarcinoma. Each CDR3 is given with its conserved first and last residue. Fields, in order: J gene, V gene, CDR3 protein.

TRBJ2-2 | TRBV6-8 | CASRGHSVTGELFF
TRBJ1-1 | TRBV23-1 | CASRLTENTEAFF
TRBJ2-2 | TRBV6-8 | CASRPENTGELFF
TRBJ1-5 | TRBV19 | CASSIPTGQGASNQPQHF
TRBJ1-4 | TRBV28 | CASSLSGIRNEKLFF
TRBJ2-5 | TRBV15 | CATSNDPLRGTQYF
TRBJ1-6 | TRBV18 | CASSPGLINSPLHF
TRBJ2-1 | TRBV15 | CATSLLASGRKSDEQFF
TRBJ1-1 | TRBV10-3 | CAISERAVGNTEAFF
TRBJ2-2 | TRBV19 | CASSIALMNTGELFF
TRBJ2-2 | TRBV10-3 | CATLSGSGGPSTGELFF
TRBJ1-4 | TRBV11-3 | CASSLQQGGNEKLFF
TRBJ2-5 | TRBV11-3 | CASSERTGRETQYF
TRBJ2-2 | TRBV9 | CASSVQRGYTGELFF
TRBJ2-7 | TRBV11-3 | CASSQVAYQNEQYF
TRBJ2-7 | TRBV30 | CAWKGSQGATYEQYF
TRBJ2-3 | TRBV6-8 | CASSYGGSGYTDTQYF
TRBJ1-2 | TRBV6-8 | CASCVWVEDRMNGYTF
TRBJ1-5 | TRBV11-3 | CASSLGDNSNQPQHF
TRBJ1-3 | TRBV19 | CASNPGSGNTIYF